The present T cell receptor beta chain was sequenced within a study of cytomegalovirus exposure and HLA in healthy donors (dated by TCRdb to between 2016 and 2019). Notes on the research overall: In an earlier analysis of approximately 500 of the donors, about 270 Gb of sequence data and roughly 100 million unique TCR beta sequences from approximately 180 million T cells were reported. An early release covering more than 500 HLA-typed donors comprised 300 to 350 gigabases of sequencing data and about 90 million unique TCR sequences. Of the roughly 390 genotyped donors, about 80% fell in the genetic ancestry cluster associated with self-reported Caucasian donors. The study aimed to test whether signatures of past pathogen exposure could be identified by cataloging public T cell receptors. The study used immunosequencing to profile the T cell repertoires of 666 subjects and linked those repertoires to cytomegalovirus serostatus. In addition to the first cohort of about 650 subjects, a separate validation cohort of 130 or so different subjects was used. To predict cytomegalovirus infection status, the study brought together high-throughput TCR immunosequencing, statistical association of individual TCRs with disease status, and machine learning. To study patterns of TCR occurrence, a later analysis re-analyzed previously published TCR beta repertoires from 600 to 750 donors and added high-resolution HLA genotyping. Rather than using new phenotypic data, the later analysis identified candidate immune exposures from TCR beta sequences and from how often those sequences occurred across donors. An earlier analysis of fewer than 750 of the donors used high-throughput TCR beta sequencing to judge whether each TCR beta V gene segment behaved as functional or pseudogenic. Donor age, sex, ethnicity and CMV serostatus were collected together with the repertoire data. A later genetic analysis used genome-wide SNP genotypes for about 60% of the 666 donors, treating that subset as a discovery cohort. All discovery cohort repertoires had been generated using a single sequencing platform. Both class I and class II loci were covered by HLA typing, at four-digit resolution. The number of typed donors differed by locus: about 620-640 for A, B, C, DRB1 and DQB1; 522 for DQA1; over 600 for DPA1; and around 470 for DPB1. About five DR-DQ haplotypes were treated as single units for association and clustering because of strong linkage in the cohort. Among some 410 genotyped donors of the cohort, an average of 235,054 unique TCR beta nucleotide sequences were sequenced per donor, about a sixth of them non-productive.

In total, roughly 670 healthy bone marrow donors made up the cohort. All cohort members were sampled while nominally healthy, although unrecorded immune exposures were likely present. The donor tested CMV seronegative, placing the donor among the roughly 350 seronegative members of the cohort. A peripheral blood sample was provided by each donor, and peripheral blood mononuclear cells were used for TCR beta sequencing. Genomic DNA was extracted from the blood cell samples with the Qiagen DNeasy Blood Extraction Kit. A word on this clone: Its recognized antigen is unknown. Within one base of it there is no much larger clone, and no base qualities were kept.

The method behind the library was the immunoSEQ multiplex PCR assay. For the multiplex PCR, a mixture combining 60 forward primers for TCR Vbeta segments and 13 reverse primers for TCR Jbeta segments was used. Amplification of the CDR3 region of rearranged TCR beta genes was performed with a multiplex PCR assay on genomic DNA. Amplified TCR beta libraries were sequenced as 87-base-pair reads on the Illumina HiSeq System. From the authors' description of their analysis: A later analysis counted about 82 million unique TCR beta chains across the roughly 700 repertoires, and roughly 10 million of these chains were shared by at least two donors. A nearest-neighbor algorithm error-corrected the raw reads and collapsed the reads into unique sequences, merging closely related sequences to remove PCR and sequencing errors. CDR3 sequences were aligned to IMGT reference sequences to assign V, D and J gene segments. For a sequence to be retained, a match of at least six nucleotides was required to both a V gene segment and a J gene segment. A rearrangement was called productive if the CDR3 had no stop codons and remained in frame with V and J, and every other rearrangement was called non-productive. CDR3 was defined by IMGT convention, running from the second conserved V-encoded cysteine to the conserved J-encoded phenylalanine. Sequences without an unambiguous match to a single V gene segment were excluded from the earlier analysis of several hundred of the donors. In an earlier analysis of approximately 550 of the donors, V segments were called functional above 56.7% productive rearrangements and were called segregating when the between-donor standard deviation exceeded 5%. A statistical classification framework was developed to diagnose cytomegalovirus status using the catalog of TCR beta chain sequences. V and J gene assignment, in a later analysis, came from comparing TCR nucleotide sequences with IMGT/GENE-DB human TR gene sequences. Using the TCRdist pipeline, a later analysis assigned CDR3 sequences along with most-parsimonious VDJ recombination scenarios. In a later analysis, every TCR beta chain was defined by the combination of its CDR3 amino acid sequence and its V-gene family, and reads without a unique V-gene family were dropped. As a way to deal with suspected cross-contamination and a sequencing artifact, a later analysis dropped hundreds of nucleotide sequences that were highly shared and had low generation probability. For each public chain, a later analysis derived a clonal expansion index from normalized ranks of inferred template counts within each repertoire. In a later analysis, generation probabilities were computed using a VDJ recombination model fitted to out-of-frame rearrangements, and the results were checked against IGoR. Hypergeometric tests were used in a later analysis to score TCR-TCR, TCR-HLA and TCR-CMV co-occurrence, with a repertoire-size bias correction applied to the TCR pairs. A later analysis estimated false discovery rates by permuting HLA or CMV assignments 20 times. In a later analysis, co-occurring TCRs were grouped using DBSCAN, and TCRdist sequence similarity was added for clustering within HLA-allele-positive subsets. Co-occurrence clustering excluded repertoires with fewer than 30,000 or more than 120,000 public chains, plus five with anomalous nucleotide sharing. In TCRdb, the immuneACCESS table is reduced to in-frame sequences with V and J assigned. These tables do not hold every clone; where another copy was compared, an unresolved V gene accounts for under half, and the others remain unexplained. V, J and clone size were drawn from that table, and D and trimming were deduced from the DNA. The sample contains about 280,000 clones, around 90% of them found a single time. The ten largest clones add up to roughly 2.1% of the sample.

Results the study describes overall, beyond this receptor: A cluster of highly shared sequence variants was judged likely to be a technical artifact of the sequencing pipeline. A further reported finding was that TCR beta sequences accurately predicted the HLA-A and HLA-B alleles for most subjects in the first cohort. In a later analysis, HLA-associated TCR beta chains were found to be more clonally expanded and to have lower generation probabilities than equally common non-associated chains. In this cohort, only TCR beta chains were sequenced, and detectable features were limited by the absence of alpha or paired-chain data. A later analysis found that most CMV-associated TCR beta chains appeared HLA-restricted, with HLA associations seemingly driven largely by CMV exposure. Immune exposure information for the cohort was limited to CMV serostatus. Strong co-occurrence of HLA alleles, especially DR and DQ, made assigning TCR associations to individual alleles difficult. An association between a missense DCLRE1C variant and V-gene and J-gene trimming of TCR beta chains was found in a later genetic analysis and replicated in an independent cohort. At a false discovery rate of 0.05, a later analysis linked 16,951 TCR beta sequences to specific HLA alleles. Compared with the approximately 600-donor mean, donors in an Asian-associated ancestry cluster had fewer N-insertions in productive TCRs, according to a later genetic analysis. Across donors, most TCR sequences were observed very rarely, whereas some public TCRs were present in many individuals. It was suggested by the authors that the approach could potentially be generalized to other disease states and immunological phenotypes. In vitro tests confirmed that a few of the cytomegalovirus-associated TCR beta chains recognize cytomegalovirus antigens. Because counts were too low, roughly 17 rarely observed V segments, including chromosome 9 orphons, were left out of the earlier analysis of roughly 600 of the donors. Because HLA typing was missing for some donors at each locus, association tests included only the typed subset. The study listed around 160 TCR beta chains as associated with cytomegalovirus. According to a later analysis, TCR association rates differed among HLA loci, with DRB1 alleles showing the most associated TCRs and HLA-C alleles showing the fewest. A later analysis reported that several top co-occurrence clusters appeared linked to parvovirus B19, influenza, CMV and Epstein-Barr virus. Roughly uniform sequencing depth across donors was assumed in presence/absence analyses, although this assumption may not hold. In both the original and validation cohorts, the classifier was reported to diagnose cytomegalovirus status with high specificity and sensitivity. Correlated functional status among segregating V segments might reflect linkage disequilibrium, but an unknown experimental factor could not be ruled out. An earlier analysis of some 590 of the donors showed that most TCR beta V segments appeared in productive rearrangements either about 87% or about 30% of the time, which broadly matched IMGT annotations.

The material sequenced was PBMCs. This clonotype originated in a woman aged 18-29 years in good health and CMV-seronegative.

CDR3 reads: CASSLVLTGNTEAFF. The nucleotide sequence is TGTGCCAGCAGCTTAGTACTGACAGGGAACACTGAAGCTTTCTTT. This sequence uses TRBV11-2 and TRBJ1-1, and TRBD1 may be the D gene, going by 6 matching bases. The CDR3 sequence holds 15 residues, the cysteine and phenylalanine included. The entry retains the CDR3 DNA only, 45 bases that are in frame from base 1. V lost 1 base and J lost 1 base; the stretch between them is 10 bases long. Via the germline V gene, CDR1 is SGHAT and CDR2 FQNNGV.